This T cell receptor (beta chain) was identified during a study of T-cell memory formation after mild COVID-19. Study context: There were largely donor-specific TCR clusters.

The table lists this clonotype with a few counts. TCRdb ran MiXCR on the 5' RACE reads and lists one entry per CDR3 protein. The sample includes approximately 290,000 distinct CDR3 sequences, over 7% seen only once; the top ten take under 25%. Germline V gene lookup returns CDR1 MNHEY and CDR2 SVGAGI. The ends were cut back, 0 bases at V and 5 bases at J, with 1 base in the middle. This CDR3 spans 11 amino acids. Sequencing was performed on PBMCs or a T cell subset sorted from them (not recorded which). This chain joins TRBV6-5 and TRBJ2-5, with unresolved D. This receptor was identified in a man aged 18 to 35 who had mild COVID-19 (a few samples of this study predate the infection). Cell type and time point are not known. CDR3 sequence: CASSYSETQYF. DNA of the CDR3: TGTGCCAGCAGTTACTCGGAGACCCAGTACTTC.